Shown below are 3 T cell receptor beta chains from a single sample sequenced in a study of T cells in Graves' hyperthyroidism and ophthalmopathy (dated by TCRdb to the late 2010s). The receptor library was made with multiplex PCR. The reads were generated on an Illumina HiSeq 2000. TCR beta CDR3 regions were amplified from RNA transcripts. A first-round RT-PCR of the TCR CDR3 used the HTBI primer set with the Qiagen OneStep RT-PCR kit. Using fastp trimming at Q25 and MiXCR clonotype assembly, TCRdb reanalyzed the public sequencing data and kept in-frame beta chains. Records with the same CDR3 protein are collapsed into one entry carrying the most frequent genes and DNA. The sample data list 500,000 to 650,000 distinct CDR3 sequences, and around 13% of these were observed just once. The ten largest clones add up to roughly an eighth of the sample. The material sequenced was blood. The receptors come from a woman aged 50 to 60 with Graves' ophthalmopathy.

Ten or more counts support this clonotype. CDR3 region: CATSQTGSSYNEQFF. The CDR3 DNA follows: TGTGCCACCAGTCAGACAGGGAGCTCCTACAATGAGCAGTTCTTC. The chain links TRBV24-1 to TRBJ2-1; the match to TRBD1 covers 7 bases. Trimming removed 6 bases from V and 0 bases from J; junction bases left unmatched: 4. This CDR3 spans 15 amino acids. Looked up from germline, CDR1 is KGHDR and CDR2 is SFDVKD.

The rearrangement joins TRBV6-6 to TRBJ2-7, with D maybe TRBD2 (5 bases). This CDR3 contains 15 residues. CDR1 and CDR2 from the germline V gene are MNHNY and SVGAGI (reference sequence). Trimming shortened V by 0 bases and J by 0 bases, and 9 bases separated the two germline ends. The DNA for the CDR3 is TGTGCCAGCAGTTACTCGAGGGCTGCCTCCTACGAGCAGTACTTC. It yields the protein CASSYSRAASYEQYF.

This clonotype was counted many times. The V and J genes are TRBV11-2 and TRBJ1-2; 7 bases fit TRBD1. The germline gives CDR1 SGHAT, CDR2 FQNNGV. The CDR3 runs to 14 residues. V lost 4 bases to trimming and J lost 7 bases; unmatched junction nucleotides: 9. The CDR3 loop reads CASSSSSGGSGYTF. In DNA, the CDR3 is TGTGCCAGCAGCTCTTCATCAGGGGGATCTGGCTACACCTTC.